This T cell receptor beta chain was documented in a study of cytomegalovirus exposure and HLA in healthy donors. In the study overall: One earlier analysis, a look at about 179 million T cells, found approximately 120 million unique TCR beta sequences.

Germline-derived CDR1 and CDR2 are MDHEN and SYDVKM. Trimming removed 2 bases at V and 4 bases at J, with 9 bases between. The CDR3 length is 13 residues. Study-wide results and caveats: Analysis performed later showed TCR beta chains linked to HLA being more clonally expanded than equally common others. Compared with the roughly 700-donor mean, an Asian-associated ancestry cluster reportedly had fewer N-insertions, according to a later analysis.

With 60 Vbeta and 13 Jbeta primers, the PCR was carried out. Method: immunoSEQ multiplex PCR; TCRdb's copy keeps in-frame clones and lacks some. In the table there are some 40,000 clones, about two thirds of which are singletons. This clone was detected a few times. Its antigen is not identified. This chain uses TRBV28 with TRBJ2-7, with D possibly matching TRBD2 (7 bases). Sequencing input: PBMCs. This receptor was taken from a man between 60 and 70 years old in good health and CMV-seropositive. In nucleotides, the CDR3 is TGTGCCAGCAGTTTAAAGGGGGGGTACGAGCAGTACTTC. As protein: CASSLKGGYEQYF.